This T cell receptor (beta chain) was captured by sequencing in a study of beta chain features in type 1 diabetes. The study, taken as a whole, reports: Resolution of whether HLA type affects TCRB rearrangement was not achieved here.

As for this clone: The antigen is unknown.

Since all of the isolated RNA was reverse transcribed, expressed TCRB transcripts were what got sequenced. Clones were read by immunoSEQ multiplex PCR, and TCRdb kept only the in-frame ones, dropping some. The sample has fewer than 900,000 clones, roughly 17% seen once. Purities in excess of 98% were seen in all sorted populations. With V trimmed by 6 bases and J by 3 bases, 3 bases remained unmatched. Germline CDR1 LNHDA, CDR2 SQIVND (reference sequence). The CDR3 contains 13 residues. The chain has TRBV19 and TRBJ2-3; 7 bases fit TRBD1. The material sequenced was naive CD4+ T cells from blood. The clonotype was recovered from a woman under 30 in good health. CDR3 sequence: CASSNRGTDTQYF. The CDR3 bases are TGTGCCAGTAGCAACAGGGGTACAGATACGCAGTATTTT.